This T cell receptor beta chain emerged from a study of blood T cell repertoires in COVID-19. Study context: Acute-phase and convalescent COVID-19 samples originated in the United States, Italy and Spain. PBMCs, B-cell-depleted T cells, or T cells provided the cDNA or gDNA that made up the material.

The germline gives CDR1 MNHNY, CDR2 SVGAGI (reference sequence). The CDR3 is 12 amino acids. V lost 4 bases, J lost 9 bases, and 10 bases lay in between. A Seattle source enrolled patients during active infection and followed them longitudinally. As handled by the study authors: Reference gene primer amplification yielded estimated nucleated cell counts. This table comes from immunoSEQ multiplex PCR, and its TCRdb copy is limited to in-frame clones, with some not included. Clonal size and the V and J genes are those of that table, whereas D and trimming came from the DNA. The table shows about 180,000 clones, with around four fifths occurring only once.

Sequences were obtained from peripheral blood. This clonotype originated in a middle-aged woman with COVID-19, enrolled during active disease. The V and J genes are TRBV6-6 and TRBJ2-1; weak D call: TRBD2 (6 bases). The CDR3 region is CASSSPGVEQFF. Written as DNA, the CDR3 is TGTGCCAGCAGTTCTCCGGGAGTTGAGCAGTTCTTC.